This T cell receptor beta chain was sequenced in a study of cytomegalovirus exposure and HLA in healthy donors. The length of the CDR3 is 11 residues. Germline V gene data show CDR1 as MNHEY and CDR2 as SVGAGI. Deletions cut 6 bases from V and 9 bases from J, with 11 bases between. Study-wide results and limits: Using the classifier, cytomegalovirus status was reportedly diagnosed with high specificity and sensitivity.

In the case of this clone: Antigen unknown.

A multiplex PCR was run with 60 Vbeta primers and 13 Jbeta primers. Data came from immunoSEQ multiplex PCR; TCRdb stores just in-frame clones and leaves some out. The sample has roughly 55,000 clones; around 82% are singletons. This TCR was recovered from a boy younger than 18 in good health and CMV-seropositive. Sample: PBMCs. This rearrangement joins TRBV6-5 to TRBJ1-1; unclear D gene. CDR3 nucleotides: TGTGCCAGCAGCACCGATACAAAAGCTTTCTTT. It translates to CASSTDTKAFF.